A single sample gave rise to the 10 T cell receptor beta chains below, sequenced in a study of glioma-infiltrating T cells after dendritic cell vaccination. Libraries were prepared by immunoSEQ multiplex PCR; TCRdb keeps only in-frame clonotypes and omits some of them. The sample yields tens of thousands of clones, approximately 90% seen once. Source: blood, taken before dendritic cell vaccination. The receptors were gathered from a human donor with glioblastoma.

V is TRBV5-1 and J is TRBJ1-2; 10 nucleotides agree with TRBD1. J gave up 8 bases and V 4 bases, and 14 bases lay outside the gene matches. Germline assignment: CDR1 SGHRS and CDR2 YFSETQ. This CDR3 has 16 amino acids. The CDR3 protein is CASSPGPPDRGEGYTF. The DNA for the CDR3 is TGCGCCAGCAGCCCCGGTCCCCCGGACAGGGGGGAGGGCTACACCTTC.

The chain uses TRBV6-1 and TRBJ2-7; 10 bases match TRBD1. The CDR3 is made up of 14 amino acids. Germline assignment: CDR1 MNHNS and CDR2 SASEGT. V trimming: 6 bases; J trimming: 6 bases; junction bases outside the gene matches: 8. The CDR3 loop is CASRRQGASPEQYF. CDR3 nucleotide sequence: TGTGCCAGCAGAAGACAGGGGGCGAGTCCCGAGCAGTACTTC.

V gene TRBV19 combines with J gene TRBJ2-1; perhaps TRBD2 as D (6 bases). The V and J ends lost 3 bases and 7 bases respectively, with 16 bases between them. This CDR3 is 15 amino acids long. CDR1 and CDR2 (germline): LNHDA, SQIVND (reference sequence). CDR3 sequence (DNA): TGTGCCAGTAGTATGATCGGGGGAGTGCTTAATGAGCAGTTCTTC. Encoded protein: CASSMIGGVLNEQFF.

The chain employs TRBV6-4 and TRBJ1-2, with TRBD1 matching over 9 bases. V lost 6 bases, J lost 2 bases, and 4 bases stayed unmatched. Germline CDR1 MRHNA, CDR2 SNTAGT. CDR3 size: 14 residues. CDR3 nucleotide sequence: TGTGCCAGCAGAAAGGACAGGGGCAACTATGGCTACACCTTC. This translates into CASRKDRGNYGYTF.

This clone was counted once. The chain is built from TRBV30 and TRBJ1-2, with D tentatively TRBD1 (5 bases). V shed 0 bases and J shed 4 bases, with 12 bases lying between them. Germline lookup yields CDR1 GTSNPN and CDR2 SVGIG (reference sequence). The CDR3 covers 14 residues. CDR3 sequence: CAWSVGGVGYGYTF. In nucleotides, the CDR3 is TGTGCCTGGAGTGTTGGGGGGGTCGGCTATGGCTACACCTTC.

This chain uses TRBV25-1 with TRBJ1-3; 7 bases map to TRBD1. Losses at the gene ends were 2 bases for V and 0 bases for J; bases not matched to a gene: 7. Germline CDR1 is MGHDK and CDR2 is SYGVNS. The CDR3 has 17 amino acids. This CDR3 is CASSEKGAGSSGNTIYF. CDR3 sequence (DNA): TGTGCCAGCAGTGAAAAGGGGGCGGGGAGCTCTGGAAACACCATATATTTT.

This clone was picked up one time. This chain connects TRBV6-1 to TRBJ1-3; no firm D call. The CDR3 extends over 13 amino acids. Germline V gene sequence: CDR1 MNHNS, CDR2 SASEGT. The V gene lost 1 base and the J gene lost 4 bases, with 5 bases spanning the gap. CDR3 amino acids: CASSEVEGNTIYF. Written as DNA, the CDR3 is TGTGCCAGCAGTGAAGTCGAGGGAAACACCATATATTTT.

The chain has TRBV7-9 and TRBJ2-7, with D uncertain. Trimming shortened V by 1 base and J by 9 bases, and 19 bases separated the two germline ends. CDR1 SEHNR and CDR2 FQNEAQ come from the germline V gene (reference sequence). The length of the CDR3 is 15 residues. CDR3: CASSLGRSDLRGQYF. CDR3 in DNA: TGTGCCAGCAGCTTAGGGCGGAGCGACCTCCGAGGGCAGTACTTC.

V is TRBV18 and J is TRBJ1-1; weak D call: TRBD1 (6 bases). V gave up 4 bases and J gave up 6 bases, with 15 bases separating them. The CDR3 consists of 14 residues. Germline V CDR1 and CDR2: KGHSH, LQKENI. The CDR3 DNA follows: TGTGCCAGCTCACTGGAGACAGGATGGGCTGAAGCTTTCTTT. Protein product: CASSLETGWAEAFF.

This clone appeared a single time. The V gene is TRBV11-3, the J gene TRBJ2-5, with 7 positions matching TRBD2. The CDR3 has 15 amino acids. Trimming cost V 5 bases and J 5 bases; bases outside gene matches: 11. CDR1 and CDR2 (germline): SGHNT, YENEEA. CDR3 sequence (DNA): TGTGCCAGCAGCCCAGACGGGGGGAATAGGGAGACCCAGTACTTC. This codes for CASSPDGGNRETQYF. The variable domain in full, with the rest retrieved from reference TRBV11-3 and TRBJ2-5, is EAGVVQSPRYKIIEKKQPVAFWCNPISGHNTLYWYLQNLGQGPELLIRYENEEAVDDSQLPKDRFSAERLKGVDSTLKIQPAELGDSAVYLCASSPDGGNRETQYFGPGTRLLVL.